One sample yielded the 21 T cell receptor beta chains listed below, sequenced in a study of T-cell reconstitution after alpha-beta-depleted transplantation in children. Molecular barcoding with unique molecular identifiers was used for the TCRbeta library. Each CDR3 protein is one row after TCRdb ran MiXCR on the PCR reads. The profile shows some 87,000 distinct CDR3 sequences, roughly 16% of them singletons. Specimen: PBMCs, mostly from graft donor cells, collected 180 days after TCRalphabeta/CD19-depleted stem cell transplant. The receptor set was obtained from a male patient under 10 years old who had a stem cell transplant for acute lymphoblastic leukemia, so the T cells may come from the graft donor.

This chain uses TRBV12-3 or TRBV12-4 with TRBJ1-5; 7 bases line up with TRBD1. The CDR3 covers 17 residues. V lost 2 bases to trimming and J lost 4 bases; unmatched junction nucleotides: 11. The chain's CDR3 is CASSLRGRAGGNQPQHF. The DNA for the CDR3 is TGTGCCAGCAGTTTACGTGGTCGGGCAGGGGGGAATCAGCCCCAGCATTTT.

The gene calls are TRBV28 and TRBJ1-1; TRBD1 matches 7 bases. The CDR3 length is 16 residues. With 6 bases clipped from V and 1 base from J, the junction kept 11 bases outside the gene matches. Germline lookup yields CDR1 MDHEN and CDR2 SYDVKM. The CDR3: CASRGGTEGANTEAFF. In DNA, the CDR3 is TGTGCCAGCAGGGGGGGGACAGAAGGAGCGAACACTGAAGCTTTCTTT.

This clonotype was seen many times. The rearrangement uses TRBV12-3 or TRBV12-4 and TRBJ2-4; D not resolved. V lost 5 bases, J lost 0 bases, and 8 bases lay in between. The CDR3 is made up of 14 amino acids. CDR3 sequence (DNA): TGTGCCAGCAGTATCAGAGTAGCCAAAAACATTCAGTACTTC. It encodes CASSIRVAKNIQYF.

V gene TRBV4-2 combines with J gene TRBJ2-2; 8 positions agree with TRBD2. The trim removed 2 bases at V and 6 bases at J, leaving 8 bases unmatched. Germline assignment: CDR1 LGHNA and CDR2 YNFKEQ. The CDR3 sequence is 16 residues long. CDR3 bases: TGTGCCAGCAGCCAATTACCGGGACTAGAGCCCGGGGAGCTGTTTTTT. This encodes CASSQLPGLEPGELFF.

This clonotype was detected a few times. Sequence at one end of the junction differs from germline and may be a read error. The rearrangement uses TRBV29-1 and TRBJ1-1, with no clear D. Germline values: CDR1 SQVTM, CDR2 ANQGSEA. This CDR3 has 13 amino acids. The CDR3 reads CSFDEGGSTEAFF. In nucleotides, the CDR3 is TGCAGCTTTGACGAGGGCGGGAGCACTGAAGCTTTCTTT.

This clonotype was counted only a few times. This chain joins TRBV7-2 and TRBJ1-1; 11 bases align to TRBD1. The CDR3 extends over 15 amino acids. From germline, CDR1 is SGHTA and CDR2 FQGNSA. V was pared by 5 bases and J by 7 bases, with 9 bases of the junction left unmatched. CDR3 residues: CASSPWDRGRGEAFF. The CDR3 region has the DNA TGTGCCAGCAGCCCATGGGACAGGGGGAGAGGTGAAGCTTTCTTT.

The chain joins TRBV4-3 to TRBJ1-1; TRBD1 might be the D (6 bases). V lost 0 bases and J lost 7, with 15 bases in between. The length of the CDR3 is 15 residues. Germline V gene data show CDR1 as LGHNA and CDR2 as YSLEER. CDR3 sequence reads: CASSQDLVGQREAFF. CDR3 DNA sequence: TGCGCCAGCAGCCAAGATCTAGTAGGACAGCGTGAAGCTTTCTTT.

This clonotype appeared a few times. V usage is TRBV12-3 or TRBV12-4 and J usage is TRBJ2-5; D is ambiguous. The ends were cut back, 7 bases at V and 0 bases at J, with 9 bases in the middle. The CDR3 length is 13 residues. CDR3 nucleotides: TGTGCCAGCACCGGCGGTGACCAAGAGACCCAGTACTTC. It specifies CASTGGDQETQYF.

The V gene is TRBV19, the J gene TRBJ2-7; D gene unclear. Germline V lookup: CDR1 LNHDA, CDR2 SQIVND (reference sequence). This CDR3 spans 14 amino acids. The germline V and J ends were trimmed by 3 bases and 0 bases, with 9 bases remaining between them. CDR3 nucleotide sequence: TGTGCCAGTAGTATTGACCCCAACTCCTACGAGCAGTACTTC. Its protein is CASSIDPNSYEQYF.

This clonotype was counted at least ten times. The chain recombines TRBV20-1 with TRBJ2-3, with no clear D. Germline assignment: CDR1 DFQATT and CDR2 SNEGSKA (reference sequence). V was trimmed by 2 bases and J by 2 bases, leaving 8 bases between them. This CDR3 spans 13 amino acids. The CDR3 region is CSARPDPTDTQYF. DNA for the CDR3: TGCAGTGCTAGACCGGACCCCACAGATACGCAGTATTTT.

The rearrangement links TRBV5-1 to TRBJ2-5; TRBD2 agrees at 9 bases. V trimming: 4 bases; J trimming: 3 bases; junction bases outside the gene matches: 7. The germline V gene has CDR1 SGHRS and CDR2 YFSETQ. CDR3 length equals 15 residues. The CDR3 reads CASSPRLAVKETQYF. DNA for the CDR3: TGCGCCAGCAGCCCGCGACTAGCGGTAAAAGAGACCCAGTACTTC.

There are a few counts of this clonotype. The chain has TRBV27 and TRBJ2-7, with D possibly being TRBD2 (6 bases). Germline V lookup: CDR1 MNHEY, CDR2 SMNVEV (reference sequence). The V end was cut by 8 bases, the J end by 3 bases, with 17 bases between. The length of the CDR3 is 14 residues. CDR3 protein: CASGPLKEGYEQYF. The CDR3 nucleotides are TGTGCCAGCGGCCCCCTAAAGGAGGGCTACGAGCAGTACTTC.

The CDR3 region is CSARPTLDSYNEQFF. CDR3 nucleotides: TGCAGTGCTAGACCAACCTTAGACTCCTACAATGAGCAGTTCTTC. The V and J genes are TRBV20-1 and TRBJ2-1; D is uncertain. There are 15 residues in the CDR3. The germline CDR1 and CDR2 sequences are DFQATT and SNEGSKA (reference sequence). The V end was cut by 2 bases, the J end by 0 bases, with 11 bases between.

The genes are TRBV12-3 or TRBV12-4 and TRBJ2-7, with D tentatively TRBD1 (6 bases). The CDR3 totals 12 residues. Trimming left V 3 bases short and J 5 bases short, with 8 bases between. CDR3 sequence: CASSFGGHEQYF. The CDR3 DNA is TGTGCCAGCAGTTTTGGGGGCCACGAGCAGTACTTC.

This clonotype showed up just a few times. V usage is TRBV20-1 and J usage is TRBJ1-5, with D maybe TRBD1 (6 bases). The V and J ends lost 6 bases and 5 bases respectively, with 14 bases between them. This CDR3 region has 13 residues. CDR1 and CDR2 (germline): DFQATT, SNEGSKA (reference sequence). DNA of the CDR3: TGCAGTGCGGCCGGGACATCCCATCAGCCCCAGCATTTT. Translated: CSAAGTSHQPQHF.

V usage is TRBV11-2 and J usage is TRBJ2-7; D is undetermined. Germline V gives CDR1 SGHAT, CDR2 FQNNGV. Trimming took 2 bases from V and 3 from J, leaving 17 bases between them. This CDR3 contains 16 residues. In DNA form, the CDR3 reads TGTGCCAGCAGCTTAAACCGTCCGGGCGGATACTACGAGCAGTACTTC. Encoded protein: CASSLNRPGGYYEQYF.

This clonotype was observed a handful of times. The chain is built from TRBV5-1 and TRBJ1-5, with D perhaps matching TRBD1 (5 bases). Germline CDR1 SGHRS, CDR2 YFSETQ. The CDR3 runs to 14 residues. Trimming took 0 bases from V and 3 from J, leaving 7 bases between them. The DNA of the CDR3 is TGCGCCAGCAGCTTGGGGGGCTTCAATCAGCCCCAGCATTTT. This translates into CASSLGGFNQPQHF.

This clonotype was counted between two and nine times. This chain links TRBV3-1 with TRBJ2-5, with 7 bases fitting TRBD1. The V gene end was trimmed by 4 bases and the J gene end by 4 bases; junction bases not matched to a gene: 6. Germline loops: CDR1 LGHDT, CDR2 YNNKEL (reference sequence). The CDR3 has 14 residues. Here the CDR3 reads CASSLRQGLETQYF. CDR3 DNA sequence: TGTGCCAGCAGCCTCCGACAGGGCCTAGAGACCCAGTACTTC.

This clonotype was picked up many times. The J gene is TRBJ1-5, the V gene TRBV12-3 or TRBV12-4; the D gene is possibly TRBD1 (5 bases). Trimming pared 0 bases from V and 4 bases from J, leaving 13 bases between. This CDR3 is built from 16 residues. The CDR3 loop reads CASSLALGVGNQPQHF. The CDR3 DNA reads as TGTGCCAGCAGTTTAGCCCTAGGGGTAGGTAATCAGCCCCAGCATTTT.

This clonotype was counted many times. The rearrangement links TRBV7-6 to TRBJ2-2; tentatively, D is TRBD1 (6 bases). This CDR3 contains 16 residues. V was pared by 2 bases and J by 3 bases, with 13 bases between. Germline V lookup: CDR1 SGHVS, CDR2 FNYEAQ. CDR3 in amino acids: CASSLRSPGDTGELFF. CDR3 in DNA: TGTGCCAGCAGCTTACGCTCGCCAGGGGACACCGGGGAGCTGTTTTTT. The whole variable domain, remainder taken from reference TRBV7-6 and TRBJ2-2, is GAGVSQSPRYKVTKRGQDVALRCDPISGHVSLYWYRQALGQGPEFLTYFNYEAQQDKSGLPNDRFSAERPEGSISTLTIQRTEQRDSAMYRCASSLRSPGDTGELFFGEGSRLTVL.

CDR3 nucleotides: TGCAGTGCTCTAGGGACTAGCGGGACAGATACGCAGTATTTT. Translating it yields CSALGTSGTDTQYF. This chain links TRBV20-1 with TRBJ2-3; 12 bases are a match to TRBD2. Germline CDR1 DFQATT, CDR2 SNEGSKA (reference sequence). V lost 5 bases and J lost 3; bases outside the gene matches: 3. The CDR3 covers 14 residues.